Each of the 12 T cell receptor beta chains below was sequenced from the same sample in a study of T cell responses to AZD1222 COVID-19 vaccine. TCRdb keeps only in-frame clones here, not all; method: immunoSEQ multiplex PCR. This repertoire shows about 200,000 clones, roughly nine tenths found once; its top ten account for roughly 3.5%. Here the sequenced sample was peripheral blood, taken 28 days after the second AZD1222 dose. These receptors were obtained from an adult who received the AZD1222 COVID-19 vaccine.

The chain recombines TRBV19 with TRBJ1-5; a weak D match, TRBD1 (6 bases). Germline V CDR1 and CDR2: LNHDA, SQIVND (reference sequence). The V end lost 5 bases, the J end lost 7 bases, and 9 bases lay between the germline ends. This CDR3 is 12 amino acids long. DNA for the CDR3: TGTGCCAGTAGTCAGGGGAAACAGCCCCAGCATTTT. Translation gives CASSQGKQPQHF.

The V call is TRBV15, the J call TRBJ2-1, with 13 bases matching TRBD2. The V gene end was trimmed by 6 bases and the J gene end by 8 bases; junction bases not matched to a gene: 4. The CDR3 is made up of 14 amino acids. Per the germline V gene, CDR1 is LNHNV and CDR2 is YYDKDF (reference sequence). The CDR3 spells CATRGTSGIYEQFF. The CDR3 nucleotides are TGTGCCACCAGGGGGACTAGCGGGATCTATGAGCAGTTCTTC.

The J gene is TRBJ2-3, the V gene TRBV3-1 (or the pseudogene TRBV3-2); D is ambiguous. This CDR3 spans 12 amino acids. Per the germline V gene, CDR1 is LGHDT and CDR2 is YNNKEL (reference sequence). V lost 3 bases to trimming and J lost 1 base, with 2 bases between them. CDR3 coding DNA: TGTGCCAGCAGCCAGCGCACAGATACGCAGTATTTT. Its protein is CASSQRTDTQYF.

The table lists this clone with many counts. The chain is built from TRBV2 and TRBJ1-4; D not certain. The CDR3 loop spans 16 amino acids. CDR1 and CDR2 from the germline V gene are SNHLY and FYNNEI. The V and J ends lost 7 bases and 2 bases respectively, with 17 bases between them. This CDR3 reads CASTGSRRATNEKLFF. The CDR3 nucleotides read TGTGCCAGCACCGGGAGCCGGAGGGCGACTAATGAAAAACTGTTTTTT.

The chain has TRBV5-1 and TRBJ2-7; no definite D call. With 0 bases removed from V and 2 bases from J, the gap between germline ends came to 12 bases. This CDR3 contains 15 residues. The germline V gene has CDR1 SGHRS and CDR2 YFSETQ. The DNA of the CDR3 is TGCGCCAGCAGCTTGGTGGCTGCCGTTGCCTACGAGCAGTACTTC. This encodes CASSLVAAVAYEQYF.

In DNA form, the CDR3 reads TGTGCCAGCAGCGTATCAAGGGACTATTCCTACGAGCAGTACTTC. This translates into CASSVSRDYSYEQYF. This chain uses TRBV9 with TRBJ2-7, with 7 bases lining up with TRBD2. V shed 1 base, J shed 1 base, and the junction held 5 bases outside the gene matches. The CDR3 spans 15 residues. Germline CDR1 reads SGDLS; CDR2 reads YYNGEE.

As DNA, the CDR3 is TGCGCCAGCAGCCTGGGACTAGCGGGAGTCGAGCAGTACTTC. Its protein is CASSLGLAGVEQYF. The J gene is TRBJ2-7, the V gene TRBV5-1, with 14 bases lining up with TRBD2. Germline V gene sequence: CDR1 SGHRS, CDR2 YFSETQ. V was clipped by 4 bases and J by 6 bases; unmatched bases: 3. CDR3 length: 14 amino acids.

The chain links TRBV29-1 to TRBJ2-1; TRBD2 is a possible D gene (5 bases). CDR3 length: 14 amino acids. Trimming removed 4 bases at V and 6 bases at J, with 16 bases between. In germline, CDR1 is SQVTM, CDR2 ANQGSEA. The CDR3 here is CSVANQRTTNEQFF. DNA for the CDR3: TGCAGCGTTGCGAACCAGCGGACCACCAATGAGCAGTTCTTC.

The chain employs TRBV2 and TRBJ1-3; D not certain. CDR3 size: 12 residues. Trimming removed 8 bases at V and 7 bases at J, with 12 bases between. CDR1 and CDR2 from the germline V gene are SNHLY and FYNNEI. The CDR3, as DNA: TGTGCCAGCGCCCGGGGTAGTAACACCATATATTTT. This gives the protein CASARGSNTIYF.

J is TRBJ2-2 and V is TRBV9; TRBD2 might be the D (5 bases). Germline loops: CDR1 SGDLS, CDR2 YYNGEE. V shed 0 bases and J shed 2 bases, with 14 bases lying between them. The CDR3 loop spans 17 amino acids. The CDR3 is CASSVAKASRNTGELFF. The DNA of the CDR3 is TGTGCCAGCAGCGTAGCTAAGGCTAGCAGAAACACCGGGGAGCTGTTTTTT.

The CDR3: CASSQGFLVTSNQPQHF. Here the CDR3 DNA reads TGTGCCAGCAGCCAAGGGTTTCTGGTGACTAGCAATCAGCCCCAGCATTTT. The rearrangement links TRBV3-1 (or the pseudogene TRBV3-2) to TRBJ1-5; the D is unclear. The CDR3 length is 17 residues. Trimming removed 1 base from V and 0 bases from J, with 13 bases in between. The V gene's germline CDR1 is LGHDT and CDR2 YNNKEL (reference sequence).

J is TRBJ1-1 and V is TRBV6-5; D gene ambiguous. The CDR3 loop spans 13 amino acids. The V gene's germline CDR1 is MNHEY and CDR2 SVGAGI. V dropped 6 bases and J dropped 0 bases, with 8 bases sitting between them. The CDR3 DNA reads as TGTGCCAGCAGGCCAGGATTGAACACTGAAGCTTTCTTT. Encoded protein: CASRPGLNTEAFF.